This TCR beta chain is from a study of T-cell reconstitution after alpha-beta-depleted transplantation in children. This clonotype was detected only a few times. V gave up 4 bases and J gave up 5 bases, with 11 bases separating them. Germline V CDR1 and CDR2: SGHTA, FQGNSA. The CDR3 runs to 13 residues. Using unique molecular identifiers, the investigators prepared the TCRbeta library. MiXCR was run by TCRdb on the PCR reads, yielding one entry per CDR3 protein. The sample contains 380,000 or so distinct CDR3 sequences, 13% of which appear only once. Specimen: PBMCs, collected from the stem cell graft. The chain uses TRBV7-2 and TRBJ2-5; D ambiguous. The sequence came from a human donor who donated a stem cell graft to a child with Fanconi anemia. CDR3 coding DNA: TGTGCCAGCAGCTCTATGATGCGGGAGACCCAGTACTTC. Translated, it gives CASSSMMRETQYF.